The present TCR beta chain was sequenced within a study of beta chain features in type 1 diabetes (dated 2018 in TCRdb). Some background on the complete study: No differences in mean age, gender distribution, total cell number or subset yield were found between patients and healthy donors. A total of roughly 99 million sorted cells were examined across all samples, and the number of cells per subset was strongly correlated with RNA yield. The study compared TCRB repertoires of sorted circulating CD4+ T cell subsets between recently diagnosed type 1 diabetes patients and matched healthy donors. Naive and central memory subsets were obtained from all 28 donors, but regulatory and stem cell-like memory subsets were isolated from only 8 patients and roughly 8 healthy donors.

Regarding this clone: The clone's antigen remains unknown. No much larger clone is present one base from it, and per-base qualities are unavailable.

From each donor, a single peripheral blood sample of about 100 mL on average was drawn into heparinised tubes. A BD FACSAria II and a panel including CD45RO, CCR7, CD25, CD127, CD95 and CD27 were used to sort naive, central memory, regulatory and stem cell-like memory CD4+ T cells. All sorted populations exceeded 95% purity. PBMCs were separated immediately by Lymphoprep density gradient centrifugation and were stained directly, without being cultured. So that batch effects would be minimized, each experiment stained and sorted samples in pairs, pairing one healthy donor with one patient. Summary of the overall study and its limitations: In all four CD4+ subsets, TCRB CDR3 length was moderately but significantly shorter in type 1 diabetes patients. Because small numbers of individuals were included in the HLA sub-analyses, any influence of HLA type on TCRB rearrangement was left unresolved. Shorter templates might have been favored by PCR, but patient and control samples were amplified and corrected together, so both groups would have been affected equally by any skew. Sequencing cDNA rather than genomic DNA could over-represent highly expressing activated cells, although activation and CD3 levels did not differ between groups. At VDJ recombination sites, patients with type 1 diabetes made fewer insertions and deleted more nucleotides, a pattern implying thymic rearrangement abnormalities. Naive, central memory and regulatory TCRB repertoires appeared to be more alike among patients than among healthy donors.

The entire amount of isolated RNA was reverse transcribed using the High Capacity cDNA Reverse Transcription Kit, so the sequenced TCRB transcripts were expressed ones. For stem cell-like memory T cell samples, survey-depth immunoSEQ sequencing was used, averaging approximately 950,000 total reads per sample. Sorted cells were lysed in RLT buffer and RNA was extracted with DNase-treated RNeasy Micro or Mini kits, depending on cell number. Each cell subset was processed on its own to prevent cross-contamination, while patient and healthy donor samples were processed together. Using the immunoSEQ multiplex PCR, TCRB sequences were amplified from cDNA into 87-bp fragments spanning the CDR3 region. Amplicons were sequenced on the Illumina HiSeq platform. Under the source paper's analysis protocol: PCR bias was corrected computationally using synthetic template baselines, and reads within Hamming distance 2 were collapsed, with unmergeable singletons discarded. By aligning reads against IMGT, V, D and J genes, CDR3 length, and insertions or deletions at six rearrangement sites were assigned. Within each subset, clonotype counts were normalized to the number of sorted cells before true diversity and Gini coefficients were calculated with the tcR R package. Repertoire sharing was quantified using the overlap coefficient calculated on TCRB nucleotide sequences. TCRdb's version of the immuneACCESS table is confined to in-frame rearrangements and falls short of the full clone set. An unresolved V gene accounts for under half of the shortfall where checked; the remainder is of unknown origin. Clone size and the V and J calls come from that table; the DNA yielded D and trimming. Counted in this sample were under 70,000 clones; just under 65% of them appeared once. The ten largest clones represent approximately 0.29% of the sample.

The sequence derives from a woman in her twenties or thirties with type 1 diabetes. Sequencing was performed on stem cell memory CD4+ T cells from blood. According to the study, the label for this sample's cell subset or site signals: stem cell-like memory CD4+ T cells.

CDR3 protein: CASSLGSGGELIYEQYF. The nucleotide sequence is TGTGCCAGCAGCTTGGGTTCAGGGGGCGAATTGATCTACGAGCAGTACTTC. The rearrangement joined TRBV5-4 to TRBJ2-7; TRBD1 agrees with 8 junctional bases. Its CDR3 holds 17 amino acids, cysteine through phenylalanine. The CDR3 DNA has 51 bases and is translated from base 1. Taken from the germline V gene (reference sequence), the CDR1 and CDR2 loops are SGHNT and YYREEE. Ends trimmed: V by 0 bases, J by 3 bases; bases unmatched to a gene: 11.